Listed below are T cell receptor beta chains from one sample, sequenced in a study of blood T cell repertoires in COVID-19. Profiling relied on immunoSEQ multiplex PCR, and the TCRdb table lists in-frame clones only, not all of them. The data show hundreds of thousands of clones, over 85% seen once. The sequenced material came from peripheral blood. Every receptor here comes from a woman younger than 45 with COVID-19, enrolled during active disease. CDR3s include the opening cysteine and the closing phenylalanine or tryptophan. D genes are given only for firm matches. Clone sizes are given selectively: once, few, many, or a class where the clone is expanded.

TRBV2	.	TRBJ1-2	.	TGTGCCAGCAGTCCCGGACAGTACGAAGGCTACACCTTC	CASSPGQYEGYTF
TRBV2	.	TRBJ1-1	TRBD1	TGTGCCAGCAGCCCCCTGGGGGACAGTCCCCTCGAGTTCTTT	CASSPLGDSPLEFF
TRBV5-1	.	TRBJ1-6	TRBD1	TGCGCCAGCAGCCCCGGACAGGGGGCTATTTCACCCCTCCACTTT	CASSPGQGAISPLHF
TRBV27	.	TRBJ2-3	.	TGCAAGGAGGGCTATTACACAGATACGCAGTATTTT	CKEGYYTDTQYF
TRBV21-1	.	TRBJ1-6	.	TGTGCCAGCAGCAAAGCACTTGGGGAGGGGAGACCCCTCCACTTT	CASSKALGEGRPLHF
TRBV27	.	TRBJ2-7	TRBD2	TGTGCCAGCAGTTCACCTAGCGGGGGGGTTTACGAGCAGTACTTC	CASSSPSGGVYEQYF
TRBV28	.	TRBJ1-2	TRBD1	TGTGCCAGCAGAGGACAGGGGACAGCTAACTATGGCTACACCTTC	CASRGQGTANYGYTF
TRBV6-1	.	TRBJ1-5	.	TGTGCCAGCAGTGAATGGGACATCACTAGCAATCAGCCCCAGCATTTT	CASSEWDITSNQPQHF
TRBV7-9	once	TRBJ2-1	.	TGTGCCAGCAGCTTAATACGCGATGAGCAGTTCTTC	CASSLIRDEQFF
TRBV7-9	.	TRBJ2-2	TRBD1	TGTGCCAGCAGTCACACAGGGGCCGGGGAGCTGTTTTTT	CASSHTGAGELFF
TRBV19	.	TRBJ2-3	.	TGTGCCAGTAGGACAGTACCCACAGATACGCAGTATTTT	CASRTVPTDTQYF
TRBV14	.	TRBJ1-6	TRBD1	TGTGCCAGCAGCCCCCATGGTACAGGGGTAGGGTCACCCCTCCACTTT	CASSPHGTGVGSPLHF
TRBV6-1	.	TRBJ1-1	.	TGTGCCAGCAGTGACCTAGGGGTGAACACTGAAGCTTTCTTT	CASSDLGVNTEAFF
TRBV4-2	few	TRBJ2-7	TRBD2	TGTGCCAGCAGCCAAGCCCCGAGCGGGGGTGCCGACGAGCAGTACTTC	CASSQAPSGGADEQYF
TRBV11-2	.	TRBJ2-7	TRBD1	TGTGCCAGCAGCCCCCGGGACAGGGGGCCATACGAGCAGTACTTC	CASSPRDRGPYEQYF
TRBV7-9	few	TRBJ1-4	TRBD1	TGTGCCAGCAGCTTAGATCGACAGGGGGTGATTAATGAAAAACTGTTTTTT	CASSLDRQGVINEKLFF
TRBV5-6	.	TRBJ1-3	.	TGTGCCAGCAGCTTGGCTGTGAGCTCTGGAAACACCATATATTTT	CASSLAVSSGNTIYF
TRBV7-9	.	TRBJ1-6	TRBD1	TGTGCCACGACAGGGGCTATCCGTAGGAATTCACCCCTCCACTTT	CATTGAIRRNSPLHF
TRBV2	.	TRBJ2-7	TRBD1	TGTGCCAGCAGCCTCGCATCGGGACAGGGGTTGATTTCCTACGAGCAGTACTTC	CASSLASGQGLISYEQYF
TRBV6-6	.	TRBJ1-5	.	TGTGCCAGCAGTTACTCGGGGGGAGACCAGCCCCAGCATTTT	CASSYSGGDQPQHF
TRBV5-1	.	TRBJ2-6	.	TGCGCCAGCAGCTTGTCATTTGAGAGCTCTGGGGCCAACGTCCTGACTTTC	CASSLSFESSGANVLTF
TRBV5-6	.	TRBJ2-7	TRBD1	TGTGCCAGCAGCCGCTCGGACAGGGAGATTAACGAGCAGTACTTC	CASSRSDREINEQYF
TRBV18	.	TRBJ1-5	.	TGTGCCAGCTCGCGGACGCCGAGGTCGGACATTTCTTATCAGCCCCAGCATTTT	CASSRTPRSDISYQPQHF
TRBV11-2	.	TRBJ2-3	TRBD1	TGTGCCAGCAGCCCACGGGACAGATATGACGGGACAGATACGCAGTATTTT	CASSPRDRYDGTDTQYF
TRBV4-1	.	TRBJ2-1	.	TGCGCCAGCAGCCGGGACACCCCGGGCAGACATCTATTCAATGAGCAGTTCTTC	CASSRDTPGRHLFNEQFF
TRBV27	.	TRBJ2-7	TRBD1	TGTGCCACTTCGACAGGGTCCGAGCAGTACTTC	CATSTGSEQYF
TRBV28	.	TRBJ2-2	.	TGTGCCAGTCGACCCGTCTGGCCCCCGAGGGTAAAGACCGGGGAGCTGTTTTTT	CASRPVWPPRVKTGELFF
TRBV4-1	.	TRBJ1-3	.	TGCGCCAGCAGCCAAGACTATACCATATATTTT	CASSQDYTIYF
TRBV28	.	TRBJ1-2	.	TGTGCCACCTTCGGCACAGGCACGTATGGCTACACCTTC	CATFGTGTYGYTF
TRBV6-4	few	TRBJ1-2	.	TGTGCCAGCAGTCCAGGGGCTTTCTATGGCTACACCTTC	CASSPGAFYGYTF
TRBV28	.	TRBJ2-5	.	TGTGCCAGCGCCCTGGCCAGGGGTGGCGAGACCCAGTACTTC	CASALARGGETQYF
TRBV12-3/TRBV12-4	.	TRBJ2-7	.	TGTGCCAGCAGAACAACTACCTACGAGCAGTACTTC	CASRTTTYEQYF
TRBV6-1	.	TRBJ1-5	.	TGTGCCAGCAGTGAACGAGGGATTCCCCAGCATTTT	CASSERGIPQHF
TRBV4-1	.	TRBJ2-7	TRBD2	TGCGCCAGCAGCCAAAGGGCCGTAGCGGGGGACTACGAGCAGTACTTC	CASSQRAVAGDYEQYF
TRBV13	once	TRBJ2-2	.	TGTGCCAGCAGCCTTGCGGGCGGGGAGCTGTTTTTT	CASSLAGGELFF
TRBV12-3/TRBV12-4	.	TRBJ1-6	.	TGTGCCAGCAGTCCTAGTTCGGCGTCACCCCTCCACTTT	CASSPSSASPLHF
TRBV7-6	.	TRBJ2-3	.	TGTGCCAGCAGCTTTGAGGCAGATACGCAGTATTTT	CASSFEADTQYF
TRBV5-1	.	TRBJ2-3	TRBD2	TGCGCCAGCACCCTCGCGGGACTAGCTCCTATGCTCACAGATACGCAGTATTTT	CASTLAGLAPMLTDTQYF
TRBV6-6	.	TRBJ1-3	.	TGTGCCAGCGGAGACAGAGGAAACACCATATATTTT	CASGDRGNTIYF
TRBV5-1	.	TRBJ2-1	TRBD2	TGCGCCAGCAGCTTTAGCGGGGGGGGCTACAATGAGCAGTTCTTC	CASSFSGGGYNEQFF
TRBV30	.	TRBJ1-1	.	TGTGCCTGGGGATGGACAGAGAACACTGAAGCTTTCTTT	CAWGWTENTEAFF
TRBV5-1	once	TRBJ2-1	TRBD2	TGCGCCAGCAGCCAGGCGGCTAGCGGGGACGATGAGCAGTTCTTC	CASSQAASGDDEQFF
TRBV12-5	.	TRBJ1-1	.	TGTGCTAGTGGTATTGGTGGGGGCATTGATATGAACACTGAAGCTTTCTTT	CASGIGGGIDMNTEAFF
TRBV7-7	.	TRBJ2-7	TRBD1	TGTGCCAGCAGTGCCGACAGGGGAATTTGGTACTTC	CASSADRGIWYF
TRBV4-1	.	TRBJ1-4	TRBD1	TGCGCCAGCAGCCCCAGGACAGGCGGAGCAACTAATGAAAAACTGTTTTTT	CASSPRTGGATNEKLFF
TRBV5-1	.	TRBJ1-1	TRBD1	TGCGCCAGCAGCTTGGCCTTGGGACAGGGTTTGAACACTGAAGCTTTCTTT	CASSLALGQGLNTEAFF
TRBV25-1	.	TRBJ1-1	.	TGTGCCAGCAGTGACGATCGATCGCGGGGCACTGAAGCTTTCTTT	CASSDDRSRGTEAFF
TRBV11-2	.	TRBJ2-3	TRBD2	TGTGCCAGCACCAACACCCGGGGGGGCACAGATACGCAGTATTTT	CASTNTRGGTDTQYF
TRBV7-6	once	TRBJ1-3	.	TGTGCCAGCAGCTTAGTAACCCCGGGGAGTGGATTGGCTGGAAACACCATATATTTT	CASSLVTPGSGLAGNTIYF
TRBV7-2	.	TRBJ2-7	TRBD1	TGTGCCAGCAGCACCCGGACAGGTCCCCCCTACGAGCAGTACTTC	CASSTRTGPPYEQYF
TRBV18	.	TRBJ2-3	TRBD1	TGTGCCAGCTCAGCGACAGGGCCCCCAGATACGCAGTATTTT	CASSATGPPDTQYF
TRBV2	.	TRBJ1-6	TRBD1	TGTGCCAAGGGAGACTTACAGGGGGCCGGATCACCCCTCCACTTT	CAKGDLQGAGSPLHF